This TCR beta chain originates from a study of PD-1 blockade in classical Hodgkin lymphoma (dated by TCRdb to the early 2020s). As for the study more broadly: Nivolumab dosing was 3 mg/kg intravenously every 2 weeks, continuing until either disease progression or unacceptable toxicity. The study used TCR beta sequencing and CyTOF to define a peripheral blood immune signature of response to PD-1 blockade in classical Hodgkin lymphoma. The research as a whole found: CD4+ but not CD8+ TCR diversity rose significantly by C4D1 (p=0.0027 vs p=0.16), most apparent in complete responders (p=0.02). Lower diversity was seen in patients whose nivolumab began less than 1 year after ASCT, and these patients were left out of later analyses so that immune reconstitution would not confound the results. Newly diagnosed patients were reported to have lower baseline TCR diversity than healthy donors, and relapsed/refractory patients were reported to have lower baseline TCR diversity still. The study was restricted to a single clinical trial cohort, and the causes of repertoire differences, possibly disease activity or prior therapy, were left undefined. Trial patients achieving complete response had baseline diversity similar to newly diagnosed patients, whereas partial responders and progressors had significantly lower diversity.

In regard to this clone: The specificity of this receptor is unknown. No quality values exist for individual bases; no much larger clone is one base distant.

The Qiagen DNeasy kit was used to extract genomic DNA from unsorted PBMCs and from the negatively selected CD4+ and CD8+ fractions. Amplification of TCR beta CDR3 regions was done by immunoSEQ multiplex PCR with primers that anneal to V and J segments. A synthetic immune receptor repertoire was used to minimize amplification bias, and remaining bias was computationally removed after sequencing. As for the original processing: Repertoire diversity was quantified as the Shannon entropy index using custom Python scripts. Unsorted, CD4+ and CD8+ repertoires were analyzed separately, except in combined analyses where CD4+ and CD8+ sequences were merged in silico. Clonal expansion was defined as at least a 2-fold frequency increase after treatment relative to C1D1, with a pseudocount of 0.5 for undetected baseline clones. Singleton clones were defined as clones with 0 or 1 copy at C1D1, and non-singleton clones were defined as clones with 2 or more copies. Clones expanded in unsorted samples were annotated as CD4+, CD8+ or unknown by matching protein sequences in sorted samples from the same patient. Wilcoxon tests on paired samples were used to test changes in diversity from C1D1 to C4D1. In its TCRdb copy, this immuneACCESS table keeps in-frame sequences only and misses some clones. Where compared with another copy, unresolved V genes explain less than half of these, and the others have no known cause. V and J calls and clone size are those listed in that table; D and trimming were worked out from the DNA. The sample records around 60,000 clones, about 85% of which are singletons. The ten biggest clones cover about 8.1% of the sample.

This specimen's time point label, interpreted: cycle 4 day 1 (C4D1), after less than 7 weeks of nivolumab. All trial patients had relapsed after autologous stem cell transplantation, with cohorts A, B and C differing in prior brentuximab vedotin exposure. The trial cohort was composed of about 60 patients with relapsed/refractory classical Hodgkin lymphoma, for whom complete response, partial response or progressive disease was recorded as best overall response. Trial patients were treated with single-agent nivolumab in the multi-cohort phase II CheckMate 205 trial. Best overall response was determined by an independent review committee according to the 2007 International Working Group response criteria. PBMCs from the trial were collected at three points: immediately before nivolumab initiation (C1D1), and during therapy at cycle 2 day 1 and cycle 4 day 1. Peripheral blood was collected in 8 mL Vacutainer Cell Preparation Tubes, from which PBMCs were isolated by centrifugation and then cryopreserved.

This receptor was obtained from a human donor with classical Hodgkin lymphoma. This specimen was peripheral blood mononuclear cells (PBMCs), taken before the fourth cycle of nivolumab.

The DNA sequence is TGCAGCGTTGAAAGGCCAGGGGGCTGCGAGCAGTACTTC. It codes for CSVERPGGCEQYF. This chain is built from TRBV29-1 and TRBJ2-7; 8 nucleotides in the junction match TRBD1. V ends up 2 bases short and J 6 bases short, with an unmatched junction base count of 6. Inclusive of the bounding cysteine and phenylalanine, the CDR3 is 13 residues long. Only the CDR3 region is kept as DNA, spanning 39 bases read in frame from base 1. Based on the germline V gene, the CDR1 and CDR2 sequences are SQVTM and ANQGSEA.